The 3 T cell receptor beta chains listed next were all sequenced from one sample in a study of human T cells and chemical hapten exposure. TCRdb redid the calling of the RACE reads with MiXCR, one entry per CDR3 protein. The sample has about 82,000 distinct CDR3 sequences, more than 6.5% seen once. Sample time point: patch test 2, 6 weeks after DPC sensitization. Sample treatment: therapeutic diphenylcyclopropenone sensitization with weekly scalp DPC. Sample: whole blood, taken in connection with sensitization to the hapten diphenylcyclopropenone (DPC). Receptors originate from a woman aged 25-40 years with alopecia areata. Some clones in this sample may be carry-over from other donors' samples.

This clonotype was seen repeatedly, ten times or more. CDR3 amino acids: CASSLTQGIEQYF. The CDR3 DNA follows: TGTGCCAGCAGTTTAACGCAGGGGATCGAGCAGTACTTC. V usage is TRBV27 and J usage is TRBJ2-7, with a weak D call TRBD1 (6 bases). The CDR3 sequence is 13 residues long. Between the trimmed V and J ends, which lost 2 bases and 6 bases, there was a span of 11 bases. CDR1 MNHEY and CDR2 SMNVEV come from the germline V gene (reference sequence).

This clonotype was detected many times. The rearrangement joins TRBV20-1 to TRBJ2-5; D remains ambiguous. CDR1 DFQATT and CDR2 SNEGSKA come from the germline V gene (reference sequence). CDR3 length equals 13 residues. V shed 5 bases and J shed 0 bases, with 10 bases lying between them. CDR3 protein: CSAHSDYQETQYF. CDR3 DNA sequence: TGCAGTGCTCACTCAGACTACCAAGAGACCCAGTACTTC.

This clonotype was recorded many times. The V and J genes are TRBV10-3 and TRBJ1-2, with D maybe TRBD1 (5 bases). The CDR3 length is 14 residues. With 10 bases removed from V and 0 bases from J, the gap between germline ends came to 15 bases. Germline CDR1 reads ENHRY; CDR2 reads SYGVKD. The CDR3 reads CATMGDLTNYGYTF. The CDR3 nucleotides read TGTGCCACCATGGGGGACCTGACTAACTATGGCTACACCTTC.